The 24 T cell receptor beta chains below all came from one sample that was sequenced in a study of control samples from healthy donors and cancer patients. Sequencing was performed with immunoSEQ multiplex PCR; in TCRdb, only in-frame clones are kept and a portion is missing. The table shows some 120,000 clones, with approximately 87% occurring only once. Sequencing was performed on blood. These receptors all come from a man aged 60-69 years in good health.

The V gene is TRBV6-5, the J gene TRBJ1-5; a weak D match, TRBD1 (6 bases). The length of the CDR3 is 14 residues. Trimming took 8 bases from V and 0 from J, leaving 11 bases between them. Germline values: CDR1 MNHEY, CDR2 SVGAGI. The CDR3 reads CASHDRNSNQPQHF. For the CDR3, the DNA is TGTGCCAGCCACGACAGGAATAGCAATCAGCCCCAGCATTTT.

This chain links TRBV6-1 with TRBJ1-5; 8 positions match TRBD1. The V gene end was trimmed by 4 bases and the J gene end by 0 bases; junction bases not matched to a gene: 11. This CDR3 contains 18 residues. Germline CDR1 MNHNS, CDR2 SASEGT. CDR3 protein: CASSGTGNPLYSNQPQHF. CDR3 in DNA: TGTGCCAGCAGTGGGACAGGGAACCCGCTATATAGCAATCAGCCCCAGCATTTT.

This chain joins TRBV10-2 and TRBJ2-7; TRBD1 matches 7 bases. The ends lost 11 bases at V and 3 bases at J; junction bases unmatched: 4. The CDR3 spans 11 residues. The V gene's germline CDR1 is WSHSY and CDR2 SAAADI. As DNA, the CDR3 is TGCGCCTCACAGGGGAGCTACGAGCAGTACTTC. Translated, it gives CASQGSYEQYF.

The V call is TRBV27, the J call TRBJ2-7, with TRBD1 matching over 8 bases. The CDR3 has 16 amino acids. V was pared by 7 bases and J by 5 bases, with 16 bases of the junction left unmatched. Germline V lookup: CDR1 MNHEY, CDR2 SMNVEV (reference sequence). The DNA for the CDR3 is TGTGCCAGCACCTTTGGTAGGGCAGGGGGCTTCAACGAGCAGTACTTC. Translation gives CASTFGRAGGFNEQYF.

The CDR3 DNA follows: TGTGCCAGCTCACCAGGAGGGTCCGGGCCCTACGAGCAGTACTTC. Protein sequence: CASSPGGSGPYEQYF. The chain is built from TRBV18 and TRBJ2-7; perhaps TRBD2 as D (6 bases). Germline CDR1 reads KGHSH; CDR2 reads LQKENI. This CDR3 spans 15 amino acids. The V gene lost 2 bases and the J gene lost 2 bases, with 13 bases spanning the gap.

The rearrangement links TRBV9 to TRBJ2-3, with D possibly matching TRBD2 (5 bases). The V gene's germline CDR1 is SGDLS and CDR2 YYNGEE. The CDR3 extends over 13 amino acids. The V and J ends lost 0 bases and 6 bases respectively, with 8 bases between them. As DNA, the CDR3 is TGTGCCAGCAGCGTAGTTTCGGGGGATACGCAGTATTTT. Amino acid sequence: CASSVVSGDTQYF.

The V call is TRBV6-5, the J call TRBJ2-7; 7 bases are shared with TRBD1. The germline gives CDR1 MNHEY, CDR2 SVGAGI. The length of the CDR3 is 13 residues. V lost 2 bases to trimming and J lost 6 bases; unmatched junction nucleotides: 4. DNA for the CDR3: TGTGCCAGCAGTTACAACAGGGGCGCCGAGCAGTACTTC. Encoded protein: CASSYNRGAEQYF.

The sample holds one count of this clone. The genes are TRBV9 and TRBJ2-1; D tentatively reads TRBD1 or TRBD2 (5 bases each). The ends were cut back, 3 bases at V and 3 bases at J, with 22 bases in the middle. Germline CDR1 SGDLS, CDR2 YYNGEE. This CDR3 has 18 residues. CDR3 DNA sequence: TGTGCCAGCAGCGACCCGACCTCGGGGCCCGCACTCTACAATGAGCAGTTCTTC. Protein: CASSDPTSGPALYNEQFF.

The rearrangement joins TRBV5-4 to TRBJ2-5; D is undetermined. Germline lookup yields CDR1 SGHNT and CDR2 YYREEE (reference sequence). V was clipped by 0 bases and J by 4 bases, with 13 bases between them. The CDR3 sequence is 15 residues long. This chain's CDR3 is CASSLDLGSAETQYF. The DNA of the CDR3 is TGTGCCAGCAGCTTGGACCTGGGATCCGCAGAGACCCAGTACTTC.

The CDR3 is CAISDSGTAIYGYTF. The CDR3 DNA sequence: TGTGCCATCAGTGACTCCGGGACAGCGATCTATGGCTACACCTTC. This rearrangement joins TRBV10-3 to TRBJ1-2, with 7 bases matching TRBD1. CDR1 is ENHRY and CDR2 is SYGVKD in the germline V gene. The V segment lost 3 bases and the J segment 4 bases; nucleotides outside the gene matches: 8. The CDR3 spans 15 residues.

The chain recombines TRBV5-1 with TRBJ1-1, with a possible D match to TRBD1 (5 bases). The germline V gene encodes CDR1 SGHRS and CDR2 YFSETQ. V lost 2 bases to trimming and J lost 1 base, with 9 bases between them. This CDR3 is 14 amino acids long. CDR3 DNA: TGCGCCAGCAGCTTCGCAGGGCAGAACACTGAAGCTTTCTTT. It codes for CASSFAGQNTEAFF.

On this clone itself: The final CDR3 position lacks the conserved phenylalanine or tryptophan, pointing to a likely read error. The DNA is left out, because the CDR3 cannot be placed on it with certainty; the CDR3 is given as TCRdb lists it. The CDR3 loop reads CASSKDNETAKNPP. J is TRBJ2-4 and V is TRBV21-1. TRBV21-1 is recorded as a pseudogene. The CDR3 length equals 14 residues, ends included.

The rearrangement joins TRBV18 to TRBJ1-1; D remains unclear. V shed 2 bases and J shed 5 bases, with 9 bases lying between them. This CDR3 region has 13 residues. CDR1 KGHSH and CDR2 LQKENI come from the germline V gene. CDR3 residues: CASSPGPGTEAFF. The CDR3 region has the DNA TGTGCCAGCTCACCAGGCCCGGGGACTGAAGCTTTCTTT.

The V and J genes are TRBV7-2 and TRBJ1-1; D ambiguous. Trimming stripped 1 base from V and 4 bases from J, with 7 bases between. The CDR3 length is 13 residues. CDR1 is SGHTA, CDR2 FQGNSA, per germline. The CDR3 DNA is TGTGCCAGCAGCTTAGAGCGGGGCACTGAAGCTTTCTTT. Protein: CASSLERGTEAFF.

The rearrangement uses TRBV19 and TRBJ2-3, with D perhaps being TRBD1 or TRBD2 (5 bases each). The CDR3 length is 13 residues. The V gene lost 3 bases and the J gene lost 4 bases, with 8 bases spanning the gap. Germline V gene lookup returns CDR1 LNHDA and CDR2 SQIVND (reference sequence). This CDR3 is CASSIGAPDTQYF. The CDR3, as DNA: TGTGCCAGTAGTATCGGGGCCCCAGATACGCAGTATTTT.

This rearrangement joins TRBV6-5 to TRBJ2-1; tentative D call: TRBD1 (6 bases). This CDR3 contains 13 residues. Germline V gives CDR1 MNHEY, CDR2 SVGAGI. V lost 6 bases, J lost 9 bases, and 15 bases lay in between. CDR3 residues: CASRQGNSGEQFF. The CDR3 bases are TGTGCCAGCAGGCAGGGGAATTCGGGTGAGCAGTTCTTC.

This chain connects TRBV7-2 to TRBJ1-2; D perhaps matches TRBD1 (5 bases). This CDR3 spans 15 amino acids. Germline values: CDR1 SGHTA, CDR2 FQGNSA. Trimming shortened V by 0 bases and J by 1 base, and 9 bases separated the two germline ends. Written as DNA, the CDR3 is TGTGCCAGCAGCTTAGCCCAAGGGGATAACTATGGCTACACCTTC. Its protein is CASSLAQGDNYGYTF. Based on the CDR3 plus reference TRBV7-2 and TRBJ1-2, the full variable domain is GAGVSQSPSNKVTEKGKDVELRCDPISGHTALYWYRQSLGQGLEFLIYFQGNSAPDKSGLPSDRFSAERTGGSVSTLTIQRTQQEDSAVYLCASSLAQGDNYGYTFGSGTRLTVV.

The chain joins TRBV18 to TRBJ2-5; D unclear. V lost 1 base and J 5 bases, leaving 5 bases between the germline ends. The germline V gene has CDR1 KGHSH and CDR2 LQKENI. This CDR3 region has 12 residues. The DNA of the CDR3 is TGTGCCAGCTCACCACAGCAGGAGACCCAGTACTTC. Its protein is CASSPQQETQYF. Full variable domain (outside the CDR3, taken from reference TRBV18 and TRBJ2-5): NAGVMQNPRHLVRRRGQEARLRCSPMKGHSHVYWYRQLPEEGLKFMVYLQKENIIDESGMPKERFSAEFPKEGPSILRIQQVVRGDSAAYFCASSPQQETQYFGPGTRLLVL.

The rearrangement joins TRBV19 to TRBJ2-1; TRBD2 might be the D (5 bases). In germline, CDR1 is LNHDA, CDR2 SQIVND (reference sequence). The CDR3 loop spans 16 amino acids. Trimming removed 5 bases from V and 8 bases from J, with 22 bases in between. CDR3 in amino acids: CASSVAVGLSFDEQFF. In nucleotides, the CDR3 is TGTGCCAGTAGTGTAGCCGTCGGACTGTCTTTCGATGAGCAGTTCTTC.

The chain has TRBV5-1 and TRBJ1-1; D is undetermined. With 0 bases removed from V and 2 bases from J, the gap between germline ends came to 8 bases. The germline V gene has CDR1 SGHRS and CDR2 YFSETQ. The CDR3 is 14 amino acids. The CDR3 protein is CASSLEQRNTEAFF. The CDR3 bases are TGCGCCAGCAGCTTGGAACAGAGAAACACTGAAGCTTTCTTT.

The chain joins TRBV5-1 to TRBJ2-1; no clear D gene. V was clipped by 2 bases and J by 6 bases, with 9 bases between them. Germline CDR1 SGHRS, CDR2 YFSETQ. The length of the CDR3 is 13 residues. CDR3 coding DNA: TGCGCCAGCAGCTTTTTTGGGTTCAATGAGCAGTTCTTC. This sequence encodes CASSFFGFNEQFF.

A few counts support this clone. The rearrangement uses TRBV2 and TRBJ1-1, with 7 bases aligning to TRBD1. The trim removed 8 bases at V and 6 bases at J, leaving 12 bases unmatched. The CDR3 has 14 amino acids. Per the germline V gene, CDR1 is SNHLY and CDR2 is FYNNEI. The CDR3 bases are TGTGCCAGCGGGGGGTTAACAGGGGCTGCTGAAGCTTTCTTT. Translated, it gives CASGGLTGAAEAFF. Based on the CDR3 plus reference TRBV2 and TRBJ1-1, the full variable domain is EPEVTQTPSHQVTQMGQEVILRCVPISNHLYFYWYRQILGQKVEFLVSFYNNEISEKSEIFDDQFSVERPDGSNFTLKIRSTKLEDSAMYFCASGGLTGAAEAFFGQGTRLTVV.

The rearrangement uses TRBV30 and TRBJ2-3, with D hard to call. CDR1 and CDR2 (germline): GTSNPN, SVGIG (reference sequence). The ends were cut back, 3 bases at V and 4 bases at J, with 20 bases in the middle. This CDR3 is 16 amino acids long. DNA for the CDR3: TGTGCCTGGAGCTACGGTATGCTCCAGGCGGCAGATACGCAGTATTTT. Translated: CAWSYGMLQAADTQYF.

V is TRBV6-5 and J is TRBJ1-1, with unresolved D. V was clipped by 2 bases and J by 7 bases, with 5 bases between them. Germline V gene sequence: CDR1 MNHEY, CDR2 SVGAGI. The CDR3 is 11 amino acids. As DNA, the CDR3 is TGTGCCAGCAGTTACGGAAATGAAGCTTTCTTT. Translating gives CASSYGNEAFF.